This T cell receptor beta chain was captured in a study of beta chain features in type 1 diabetes. Study information: Across the samples, approximately 98,000,000 sorted cells were examined in total. Study-level results: People with Type 1 diabetes carried modestly yet significantly shorter TCRB CDR3s in all four CD4+ subsets. Across patients, naive, central memory and Treg TCRB repertoires exhibited apparently greater similarity than was observed across healthy donors.

A few counts support this clone. Antigen unknown. Germline V lookup: CDR1 SGHVS, CDR2 FQNEAQ. V lost 7 bases and J lost 6, with 21 bases in between. The CDR3 extends over 15 amino acids. Each of the CD4+ naive, central memory, regulatory and stem cell-like memory populations was sorted via CD45RO/CCR7/CD25/CD127/CD95/CD27. Expressed TCRB transcripts got sequenced, as all isolated RNA was reverse transcribed. The table came from immunoSEQ multiplex PCR; TCRdb's copy has only in-frame clones and leaves some out. The repertoire holds around 140,000 clones, with roughly 9.3% as singletons. Source material: central memory CD4+ T cells from blood. The chain has TRBV7-8 and TRBJ1-1; no clear D gene. This TCR was sampled from a woman aged 40 to 50 in good health. The CDR3 DNA reads as TGTGCCAGCAACCTTCGTCGGGCCGGAGGAGCTGAAGCTTTCTTT. Translating gives CASNLRRAGGAEAFF.